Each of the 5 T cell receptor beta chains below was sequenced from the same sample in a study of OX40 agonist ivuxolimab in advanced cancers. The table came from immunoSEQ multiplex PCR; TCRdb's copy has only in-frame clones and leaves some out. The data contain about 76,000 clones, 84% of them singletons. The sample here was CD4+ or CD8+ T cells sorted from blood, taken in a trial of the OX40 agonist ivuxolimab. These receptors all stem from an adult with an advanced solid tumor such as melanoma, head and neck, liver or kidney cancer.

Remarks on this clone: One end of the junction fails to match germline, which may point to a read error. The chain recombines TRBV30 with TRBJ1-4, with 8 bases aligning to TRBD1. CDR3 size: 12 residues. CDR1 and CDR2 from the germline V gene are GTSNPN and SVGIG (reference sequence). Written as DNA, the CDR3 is TGTGCCTGGACCGGGACAGGAACAACTTCCCTTTTT. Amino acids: CAWTGTGTTSLF.

The CDR3 loop is CASSPDRTGGADGYTF. CDR3 sequence (DNA): TGTGCCAGCTCACCGGATAGGACAGGGGGCGCCGATGGCTACACCTTC. The chain uses TRBV18 and TRBJ1-2, with 11 bases that match TRBD1. Trimming cost V 3 bases and J 6 bases; bases outside gene matches: 9. CDR1 KGHSH and CDR2 LQKENI come from the germline V gene. The CDR3 contains 16 residues.

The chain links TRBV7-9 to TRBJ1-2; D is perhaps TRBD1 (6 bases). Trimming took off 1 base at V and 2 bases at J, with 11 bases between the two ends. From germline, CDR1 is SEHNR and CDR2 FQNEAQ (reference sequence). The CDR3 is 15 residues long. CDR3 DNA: TGTGCCAGCAGCTTAGGGCAGGGGATCAACTATGGCTACACCTTC. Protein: CASSLGQGINYGYTF.

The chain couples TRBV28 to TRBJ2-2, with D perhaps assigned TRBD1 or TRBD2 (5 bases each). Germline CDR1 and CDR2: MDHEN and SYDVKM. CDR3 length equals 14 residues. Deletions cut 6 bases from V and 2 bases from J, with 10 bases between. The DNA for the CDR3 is TGTGCCAGCAGGGGACGGTCAAACACCGGGGAGCTGTTTTTT. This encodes CASRGRSNTGELFF.

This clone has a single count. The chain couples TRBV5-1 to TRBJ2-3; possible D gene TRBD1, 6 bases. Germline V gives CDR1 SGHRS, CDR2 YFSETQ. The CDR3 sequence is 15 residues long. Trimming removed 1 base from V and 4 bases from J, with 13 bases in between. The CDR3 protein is CASSLPGPGADTQYF. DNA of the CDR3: TGCGCCAGCAGCTTGCCGGGACCAGGGGCAGATACGCAGTATTTT.